This TCR beta chain came from a study of shared clonotypes between healthy human individuals. Study-wide results and limits: Clonotype sharing among the donors was expected to vary with sequencing depth. The study found lower generation probabilities in non-shared clonotypes than in those shared by all four donors.

Germline lookup yields CDR1 KGHSH and CDR2 LQKENI. V shed 2 bases and J 1 base; nucleotides not matched to a gene: 3. The CDR3 has 16 residues. With respect to this clone: Its cognate antigen is unknown.

The sorted-subset replicate PCRs were given 150 to 250 ng DNA, which is around 29,000 T cell genomes. TCRdb's table, derived via immunoSEQ multiplex PCR, lists solely in-frame clones and lacks some. The sample holds about 600,000 clones, 97% seen once. The rearrangement uses TRBV18 and TRBJ2-3; 10 bases align to TRBD2. The sequencing input was naive CD4+ T cells sorted from blood. The subset here: CD45RA+ positively selected. This clonotype was sampled from a woman between 25 and 40 years old in good health. The CDR3 DNA follows: TGTGCCAGCTCACCAATCCTAGCGGGAGGCACAGATACGCAGTATTTT. Translation gives CASSPILAGGTDTQYF.